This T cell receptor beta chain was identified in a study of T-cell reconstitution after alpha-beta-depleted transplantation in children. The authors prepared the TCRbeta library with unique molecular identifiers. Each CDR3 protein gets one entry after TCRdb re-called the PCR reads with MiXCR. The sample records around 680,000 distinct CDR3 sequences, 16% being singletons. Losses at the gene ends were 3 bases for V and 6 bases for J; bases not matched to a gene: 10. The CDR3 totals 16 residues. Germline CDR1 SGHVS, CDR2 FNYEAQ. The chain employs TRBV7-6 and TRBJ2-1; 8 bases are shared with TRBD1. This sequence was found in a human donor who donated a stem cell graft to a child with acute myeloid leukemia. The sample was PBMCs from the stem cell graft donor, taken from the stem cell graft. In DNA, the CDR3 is TGTGCCAGCAGCTTCGCTGCCGGGACAGGCTTCAATGAGCAGTTCTTC. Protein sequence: CASSFAAGTGFNEQFF.